This T cell receptor beta chain stems from a study of OX40 agonist ivuxolimab in advanced cancers. General study results and limits: Among the nonresponders, some also had low normalized T-cell clonal expansion.

Concerning this clone itself: Its specificity is not known.

Here immunoSEQ multiplex PCR was the method, and the copy in TCRdb shows in-frame clones only, minus some. The table has fewer than 90,000 clones, approximately 83% seen once. Germline assignment: CDR1 LNHNV and CDR2 YYDKDF (reference sequence). The CDR3 length is 15 residues. V lost 3 bases and J lost 1, with 10 bases in between. This clonotype was sampled from an adult with an advanced solid tumor such as melanoma, head and neck, liver or kidney cancer. The specimen comprised CD4+ or CD8+ T cells sorted from blood, sampled in a trial of the OX40 agonist ivuxolimab. The chain couples TRBV15 to TRBJ1-5; TRBD1 is a possible D gene (6 bases). The CDR3 is CATSSEQGSNQPQHF. CDR3 nucleotides: TGTGCCACCAGCAGTGAACAGGGCAGCAATCAGCCCCAGCATTTT.